This T cell receptor beta chain was found in a study of graft-versus-host responses after intestinal transplantation. The method was immunoSEQ multiplex PCR; TCRdb's version includes in-frame clones alone and lacks a portion of them. The table includes fewer than 45,000 clones, about 91% detected once. The input for sequencing was PBMCs, taken 524 days after transplant. The clonotype originates from a human patient who received an intestinal transplant, so some T cells may come from the graft donor.

CDR3 nucleotide sequence: TGTGCCAGCAGCGTAGATCCCGGAATCTACGAGCAGTACTTC. It yields the protein CASSVDPGIYEQYF. The chain has TRBV9 and TRBJ2-7; D is undetermined. The CDR3 has 14 amino acids. V was pared by 0 bases and J by 3 bases, with 10 bases between. CDR1 SGDLS and CDR2 YYNGEE come from the germline V gene. Based on the CDR3 plus reference TRBV9 and TRBJ2-7, the full variable domain is DSGVTQTPKHLITATGQRVTLRCSPRSGDLSVYWYQQSLDQGLQFLIQYYNGEERAKGNILERFSAQQFPDLHSELNLSSLELGDSALYFCASSVDPGIYEQYFGPGTRLTVT.